The clone carrying this T cell receptor beta chain was seen only a few times. Its antigen remains unidentified. The data stem from a study of CD8+ T cells in alopecia areata. Treatment reported: oral pan-JAK inhibitor, 5-10 mg twice daily. Lesional scalp tissue (obtained by punch biopsy) and peripheral blood were collected from alopecia areata patients. Findings and caveats of the study: Mice showed TCR sharing more clearly than patients did, possibly owing to HLA. Many expanded lesional clones stayed in scalp and blood while on tofacitinib. Tofacitinib yielded significantly lower scalp clonality and fewer expanded CD8+ clones among the top 100.

The V gene's germline CDR1 is SEHNR and CDR2 FQNEAQ (reference sequence). V was shortened by 1 base and J by 5 bases, with 9 bases between the two germline ends. CDR3 size: 14 residues. Once RNA had been extracted, it was reverse transcribed into cDNA to act as the sequencing template. Libraries were prepared by immunoSEQ multiplex PCR; TCRdb keeps only in-frame clonotypes and omits some of them. The repertoire holds hundreds of thousands of clones, with around two fifths as singletons. This clonotype was sampled from a human donor with alopecia areata. Sequenced here: CD4+ T cells sorted from blood, sampled around week 30, from a patient treated with tofacitinib. The genes are TRBV7-9 and TRBJ2-1; D unclear. This CDR3 reads CASSLEGHNNEQFF. CDR3 in DNA: TGTGCCAGCAGCTTAGAAGGGCACAACAATGAGCAGTTCTTC.